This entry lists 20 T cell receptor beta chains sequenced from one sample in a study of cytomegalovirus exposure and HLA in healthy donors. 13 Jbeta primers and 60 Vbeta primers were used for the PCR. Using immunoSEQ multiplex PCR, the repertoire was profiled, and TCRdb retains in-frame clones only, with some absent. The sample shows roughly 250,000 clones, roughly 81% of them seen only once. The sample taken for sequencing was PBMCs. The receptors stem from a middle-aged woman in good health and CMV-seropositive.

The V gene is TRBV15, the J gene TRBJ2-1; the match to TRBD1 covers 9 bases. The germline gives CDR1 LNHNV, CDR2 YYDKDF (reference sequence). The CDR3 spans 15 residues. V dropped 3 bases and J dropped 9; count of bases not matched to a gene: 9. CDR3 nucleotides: TGTGCCACCAGCAGTGACTGGACAGGGGCCAGTGAGCAGTTCTTC. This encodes CATSSDWTGASEQFF.

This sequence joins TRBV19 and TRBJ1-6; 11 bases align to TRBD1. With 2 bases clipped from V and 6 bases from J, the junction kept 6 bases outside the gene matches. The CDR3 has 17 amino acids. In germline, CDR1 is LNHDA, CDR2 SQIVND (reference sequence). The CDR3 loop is CASSISQGQGANSPLHF. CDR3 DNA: TGTGCCAGTAGTATATCCCAAGGACAGGGGGCTAATTCACCCCTCCACTTT.

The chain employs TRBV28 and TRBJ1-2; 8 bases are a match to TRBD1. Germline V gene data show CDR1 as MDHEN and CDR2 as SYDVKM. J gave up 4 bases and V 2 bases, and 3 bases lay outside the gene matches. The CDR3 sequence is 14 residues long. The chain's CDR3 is CASSLDRGPYGYTF. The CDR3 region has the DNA TGTGCCAGCAGTTTAGACAGGGGACCCTATGGCTACACCTTC.

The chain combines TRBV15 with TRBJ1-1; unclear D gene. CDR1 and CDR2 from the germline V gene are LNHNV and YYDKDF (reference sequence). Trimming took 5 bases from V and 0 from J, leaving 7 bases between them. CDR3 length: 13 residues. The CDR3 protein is CATSGGLNTEAFF. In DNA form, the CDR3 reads TGTGCCACCAGCGGAGGGCTGAACACTGAAGCTTTCTTT.

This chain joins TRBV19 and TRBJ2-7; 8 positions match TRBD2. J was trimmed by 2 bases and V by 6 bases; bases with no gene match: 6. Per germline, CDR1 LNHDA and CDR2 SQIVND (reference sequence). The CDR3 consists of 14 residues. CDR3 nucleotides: TGTGCCAGTAGACCGGGAGGGCCCACCTACGAGCAGTACTTC. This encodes CASRPGGPTYEQYF.

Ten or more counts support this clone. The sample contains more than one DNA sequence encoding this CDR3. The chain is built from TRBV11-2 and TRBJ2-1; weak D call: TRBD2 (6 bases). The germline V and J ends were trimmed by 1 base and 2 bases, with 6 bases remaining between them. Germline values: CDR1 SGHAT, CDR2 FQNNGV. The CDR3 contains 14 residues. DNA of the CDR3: TGTGCCAGCAGCTTAGGGGGGGCCTACAATGAGCAGTTCTTC. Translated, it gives CASSLGGAYNEQFF.

Here the CDR3 reads CASIRGASYEQYF. The CDR3 DNA reads TGTGCCAGCATTAGGGGCGCCTCCTACGAGCAGTACTTC. The J gene is TRBJ2-7, the V gene TRBV6-1; the D gene is possibly TRBD1 (5 bases). The CDR3 is 13 residues long. V was cut by 7 bases and J by 0 bases, with 10 bases left in between. Germline-derived CDR1 and CDR2 are MNHNS and SASEGT.

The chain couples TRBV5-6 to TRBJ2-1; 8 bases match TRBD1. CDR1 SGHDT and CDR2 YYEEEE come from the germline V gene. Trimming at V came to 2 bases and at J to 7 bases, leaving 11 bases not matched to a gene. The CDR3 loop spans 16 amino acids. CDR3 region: CASSLLTGGVKNEQFF. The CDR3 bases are TGTGCCAGCAGCTTACTAACAGGGGGTGTGAAAAATGAGCAGTTCTTC. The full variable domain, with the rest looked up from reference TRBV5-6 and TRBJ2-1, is DAGVTQSPTHLIKTRGQQVTLRCSPKSGHDTVSWYQQALGQGPQFIFQYYEEEERQRGNFPDRFSGHQFPNYSSELNVNALLLGDSALYLCASSLLTGGVKNEQFFGPGTRLTVL.

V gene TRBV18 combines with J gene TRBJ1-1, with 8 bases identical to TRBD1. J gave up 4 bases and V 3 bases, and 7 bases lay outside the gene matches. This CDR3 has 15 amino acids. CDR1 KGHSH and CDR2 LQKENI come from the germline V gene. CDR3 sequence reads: CASSPTDRAGTEAFF. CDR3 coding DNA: TGTGCCAGCTCACCCACGGACAGGGCGGGCACTGAAGCTTTCTTT.

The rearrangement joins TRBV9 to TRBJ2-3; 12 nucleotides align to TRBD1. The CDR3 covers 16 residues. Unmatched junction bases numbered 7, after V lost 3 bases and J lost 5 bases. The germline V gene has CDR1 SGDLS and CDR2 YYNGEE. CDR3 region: CASSGWDRGQRDTQYF. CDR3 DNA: TGTGCCAGCAGCGGATGGGACAGGGGGCAGAGAGATACGCAGTATTTT.

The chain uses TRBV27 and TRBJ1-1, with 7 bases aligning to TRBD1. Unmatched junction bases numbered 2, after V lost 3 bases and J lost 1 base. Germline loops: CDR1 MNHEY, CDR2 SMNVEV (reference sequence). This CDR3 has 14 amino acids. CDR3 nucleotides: TGTGCCAGCAGTTTCGACAGGGCGAACACTGAAGCTTTCTTT. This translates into CASSFDRANTEAFF.

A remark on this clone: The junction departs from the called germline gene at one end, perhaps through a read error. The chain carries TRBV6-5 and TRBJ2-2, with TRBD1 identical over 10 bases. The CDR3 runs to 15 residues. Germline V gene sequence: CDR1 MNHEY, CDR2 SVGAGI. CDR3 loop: CASSQGQGNAGELFF. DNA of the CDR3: TGTGCCAGCAGCCAGGGACAGGGGAACGCCGGGGAGCTGTTTTTT.

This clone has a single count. The CDR3 protein is CASSLDRGPHLDNEQFF. The DNA for the CDR3 is TGTGCCAGCAGCTTAGACAGGGGGCCCCATTTAGACAATGAGCAGTTCTTC. The chain employs TRBV7-6 and TRBJ2-1, with 9 bases matching TRBD1. Trimming removed 1 base from V and 5 bases from J; junction bases left unmatched: 9. The CDR3 is made up of 17 amino acids. Germline lookup yields CDR1 SGHVS and CDR2 FNYEAQ.

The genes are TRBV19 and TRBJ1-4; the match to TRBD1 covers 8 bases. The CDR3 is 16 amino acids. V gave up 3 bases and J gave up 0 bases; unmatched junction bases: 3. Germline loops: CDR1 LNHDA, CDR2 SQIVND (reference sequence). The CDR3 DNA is TGTGCCAGTAGTATGCCGGACAGGGCAACTAATGAAAAACTGTTTTTT. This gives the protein CASSMPDRATNEKLFF.

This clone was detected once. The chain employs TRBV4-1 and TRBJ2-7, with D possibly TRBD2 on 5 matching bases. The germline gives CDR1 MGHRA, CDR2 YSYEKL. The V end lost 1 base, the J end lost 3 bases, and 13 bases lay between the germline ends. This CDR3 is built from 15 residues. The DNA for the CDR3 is TGCGCCAGCAGCCAAGGGGGAGACTCTTACTACGAGCAGTACTTC. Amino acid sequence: CASSQGGDSYYEQYF.

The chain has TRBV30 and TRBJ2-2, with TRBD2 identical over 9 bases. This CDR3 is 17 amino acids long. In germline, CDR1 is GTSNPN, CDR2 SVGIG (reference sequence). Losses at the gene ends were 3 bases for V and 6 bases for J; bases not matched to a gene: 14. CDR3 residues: CAWRGVGAGGLAGELFF. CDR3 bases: TGTGCCTGGAGGGGGGTAGGGGCGGGAGGGCTCGCCGGGGAGCTGTTTTTT.

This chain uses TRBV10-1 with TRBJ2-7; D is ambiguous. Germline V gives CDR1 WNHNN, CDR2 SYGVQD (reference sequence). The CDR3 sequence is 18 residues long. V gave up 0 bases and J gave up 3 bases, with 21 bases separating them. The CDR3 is CASSESDGKVPPLYEQYF. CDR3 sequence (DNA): TGCGCCAGCAGTGAGTCAGATGGCAAAGTGCCTCCTCTCTACGAGCAGTACTTC.

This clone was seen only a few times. The CDR3 spells CASRPGTAYEQYF. Here the CDR3 DNA reads TGCGCCAGCAGGCCCGGGACAGCTTACGAGCAGTACTTC. The chain links TRBV5-1 to TRBJ2-7, with 7 nucleotides matching TRBD1. The V and J ends lost 5 bases and 4 bases, in that order; junction bases with no gene match: 6. CDR1 SGHRS and CDR2 YFSETQ come from the germline V gene. This CDR3 spans 13 amino acids.

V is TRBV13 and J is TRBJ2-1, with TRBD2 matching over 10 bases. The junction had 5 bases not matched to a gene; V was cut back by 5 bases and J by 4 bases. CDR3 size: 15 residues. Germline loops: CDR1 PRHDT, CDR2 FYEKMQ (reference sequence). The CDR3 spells CASSRTSGIYNEQFF. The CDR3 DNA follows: TGTGCCAGCAGCCGTACTAGCGGGATTTACAATGAGCAGTTCTTC. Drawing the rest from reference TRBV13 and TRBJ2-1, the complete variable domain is AAGVIQSPRHLIKEKRETATLKCYPIPRHDTVYWYQQGPGQDPQFLISFYEKMQSDKGSIPDRFSAQQFSDYHSELNMSSLELGDSALYFCASSRTSGIYNEQFFGPGTRLTVL.

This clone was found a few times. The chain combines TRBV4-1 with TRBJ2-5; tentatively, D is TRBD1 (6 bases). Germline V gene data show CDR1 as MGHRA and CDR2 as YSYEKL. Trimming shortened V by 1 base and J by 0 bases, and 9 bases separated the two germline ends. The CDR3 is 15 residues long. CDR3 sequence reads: CASSQGTAYQETQYF. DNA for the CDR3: TGCGCCAGCAGCCAAGGGACAGCGTACCAAGAGACCCAGTACTTC.